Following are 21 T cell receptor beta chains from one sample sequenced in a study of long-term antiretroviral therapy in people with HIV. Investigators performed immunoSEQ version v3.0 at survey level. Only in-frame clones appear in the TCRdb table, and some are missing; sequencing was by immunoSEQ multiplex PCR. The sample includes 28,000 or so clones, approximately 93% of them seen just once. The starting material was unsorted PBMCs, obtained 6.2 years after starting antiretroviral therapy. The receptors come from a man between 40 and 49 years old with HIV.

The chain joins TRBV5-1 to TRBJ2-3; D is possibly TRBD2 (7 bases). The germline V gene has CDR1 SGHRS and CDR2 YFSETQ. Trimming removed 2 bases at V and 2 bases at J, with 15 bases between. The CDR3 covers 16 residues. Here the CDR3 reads CASSFRGAPHTDTQYF. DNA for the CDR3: TGCGCCAGCAGCTTTCGGGGGGCCCCCCACACAGATACGCAGTATTTT. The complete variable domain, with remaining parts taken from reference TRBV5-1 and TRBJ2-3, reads KAGVTQTPRYLIKTRGQQVTLSCSPISGHRSVSWYQQTPGQGLQFLFEYFSETQRNKGNFPGRFSGRQFSNSRSEMNVSTLELGDSALYLCASSFRGAPHTDTQYFGPGTRLTVL.

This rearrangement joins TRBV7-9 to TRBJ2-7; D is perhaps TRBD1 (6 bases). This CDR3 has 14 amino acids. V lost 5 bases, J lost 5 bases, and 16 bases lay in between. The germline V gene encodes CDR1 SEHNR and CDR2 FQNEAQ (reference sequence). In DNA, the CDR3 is TGTGCCAGCAGCGTTGGGGGCGGGTACGACGAGCAGTACTTC. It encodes CASSVGGGYDEQYF.

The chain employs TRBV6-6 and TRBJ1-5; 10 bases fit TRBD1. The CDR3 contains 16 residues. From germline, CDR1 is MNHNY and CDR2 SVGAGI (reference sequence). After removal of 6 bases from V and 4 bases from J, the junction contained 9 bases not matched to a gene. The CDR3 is CASSSRTGGRNQPQHF. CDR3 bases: TGTGCCAGCAGCTCCCGGACAGGGGGTCGTAATCAGCCCCAGCATTTT.

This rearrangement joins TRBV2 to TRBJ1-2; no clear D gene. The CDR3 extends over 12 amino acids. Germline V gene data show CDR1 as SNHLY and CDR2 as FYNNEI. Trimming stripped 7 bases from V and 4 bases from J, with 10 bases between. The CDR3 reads CASKGILYGYTF. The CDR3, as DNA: TGTGCCAGCAAAGGGATCCTCTATGGCTACACCTTC.

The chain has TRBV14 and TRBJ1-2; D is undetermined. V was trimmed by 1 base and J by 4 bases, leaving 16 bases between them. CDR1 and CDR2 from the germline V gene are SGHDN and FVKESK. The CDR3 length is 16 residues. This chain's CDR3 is CASSQAGGPLSYGYTF. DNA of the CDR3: TGTGCCAGCAGCCAAGCGGGCGGGCCCCTGTCCTATGGCTACACCTTC.

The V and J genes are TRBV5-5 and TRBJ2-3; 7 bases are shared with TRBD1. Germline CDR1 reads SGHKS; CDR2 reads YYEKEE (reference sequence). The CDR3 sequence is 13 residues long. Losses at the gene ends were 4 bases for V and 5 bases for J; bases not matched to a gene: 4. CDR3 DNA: TGTGCCAGCAGCCTTTGGGACAGAGATACGCAGTATTTT. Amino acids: CASSLWDRDTQYF.

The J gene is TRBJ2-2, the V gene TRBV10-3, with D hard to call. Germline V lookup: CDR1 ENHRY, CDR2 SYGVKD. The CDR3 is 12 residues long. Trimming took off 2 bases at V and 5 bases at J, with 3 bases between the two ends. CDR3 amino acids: CAISEGTGELFF. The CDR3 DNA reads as TGTGCCATCAGTGAGGGGACCGGGGAGCTGTTTTTT.

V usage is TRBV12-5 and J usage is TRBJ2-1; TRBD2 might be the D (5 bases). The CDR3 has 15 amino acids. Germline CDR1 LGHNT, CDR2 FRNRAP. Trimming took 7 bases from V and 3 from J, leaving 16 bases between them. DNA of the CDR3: TGTGCTAGTGTCTCGGACCGAGGGCTCTACAATGAGCAGTTCTTC. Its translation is CASVSDRGLYNEQFF.

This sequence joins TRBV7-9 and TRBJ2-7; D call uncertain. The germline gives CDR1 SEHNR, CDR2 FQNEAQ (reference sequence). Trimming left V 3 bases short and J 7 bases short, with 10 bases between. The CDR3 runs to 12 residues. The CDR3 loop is CASSFEASEQYF. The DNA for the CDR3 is TGTGCCAGCAGCTTTGAGGCGTCTGAGCAGTACTTC.

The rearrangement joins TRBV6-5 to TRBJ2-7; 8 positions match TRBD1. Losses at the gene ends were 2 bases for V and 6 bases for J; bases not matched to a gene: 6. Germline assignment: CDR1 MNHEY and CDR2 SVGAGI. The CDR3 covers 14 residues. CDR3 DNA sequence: TGTGCCAGCAGTTACGCGCAGGGGGCGGGCGAGCAGTACTTC. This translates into CASSYAQGAGEQYF.

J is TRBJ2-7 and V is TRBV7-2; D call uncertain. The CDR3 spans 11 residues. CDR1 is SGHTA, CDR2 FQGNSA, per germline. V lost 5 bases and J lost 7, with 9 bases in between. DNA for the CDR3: TGTGCCAGCAGCCCCGCTGTAGAGCAGTACTTC. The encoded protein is CASSPAVEQYF.

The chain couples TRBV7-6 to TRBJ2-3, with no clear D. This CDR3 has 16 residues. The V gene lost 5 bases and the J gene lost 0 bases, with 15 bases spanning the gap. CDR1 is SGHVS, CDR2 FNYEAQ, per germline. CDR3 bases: TGTGCCAGCAGCGCTCTCCGGGCGAGTAGCACAGATACGCAGTATTTT. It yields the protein CASSALRASSTDTQYF.

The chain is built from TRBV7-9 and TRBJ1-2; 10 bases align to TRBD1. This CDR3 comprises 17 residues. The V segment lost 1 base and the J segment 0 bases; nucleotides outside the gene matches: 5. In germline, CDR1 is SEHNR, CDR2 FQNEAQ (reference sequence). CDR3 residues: CASSLDAGTGANYGYTF. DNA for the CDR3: TGTGCCAGCAGCTTAGACGCCGGGACAGGGGCTAACTATGGCTACACCTTC. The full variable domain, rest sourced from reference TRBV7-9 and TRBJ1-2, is DTGVSQNPRHKITKRGQNVTFRCDPISEHNRLYWYRQTLGQGPEFLTYFQNEAQLEKSRLLSDRFSAERPKGSFSTLEIQRTEQGDSAMYLCASSLDAGTGANYGYTFGSGTRLTVV.

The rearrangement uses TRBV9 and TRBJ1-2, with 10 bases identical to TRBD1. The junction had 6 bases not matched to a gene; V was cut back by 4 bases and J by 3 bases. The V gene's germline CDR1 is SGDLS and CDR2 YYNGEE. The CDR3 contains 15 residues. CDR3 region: CASSPGTGEYYGYTF. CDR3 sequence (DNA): TGTGCCAGCAGCCCCGGGACAGGGGAGTACTATGGCTACACCTTC. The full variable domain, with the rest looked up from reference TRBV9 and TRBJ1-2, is DSGVTQTPKHLITATGQRVTLRCSPRSGDLSVYWYQQSLDQGLQFLIQYYNGEERAKGNILERFSAQQFPDLHSELNLSSLELGDSALYFCASSPGTGEYYGYTFGSGTRLTVV.

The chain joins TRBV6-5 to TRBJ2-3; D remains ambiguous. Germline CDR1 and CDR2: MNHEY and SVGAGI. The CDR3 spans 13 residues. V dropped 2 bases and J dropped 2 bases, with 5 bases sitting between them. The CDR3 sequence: CASSYEYTDTQYF. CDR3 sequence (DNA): TGTGCCAGCAGTTACGAGTACACAGATACGCAGTATTTT.

The CDR3: CASSLGLNSNQPQHF. CDR3 nucleotides: TGTGCCAGCAGCTTAGGTTTGAATAGCAATCAGCCCCAGCATTTT. The chain links TRBV7-2 to TRBJ1-5; D remains ambiguous. Germline V gene data show CDR1 as SGHTA and CDR2 as FQGNSA. The CDR3 has 15 residues. V lost 1 base and J 0 bases, leaving 7 bases between the germline ends.

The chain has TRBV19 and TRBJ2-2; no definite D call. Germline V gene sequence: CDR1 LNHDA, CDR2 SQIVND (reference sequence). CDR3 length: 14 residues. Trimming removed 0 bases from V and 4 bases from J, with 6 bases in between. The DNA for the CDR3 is TGTGCCAGTAGTATAGACAAGGGCACCGGGGAGCTGTTTTTT. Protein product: CASSIDKGTGELFF. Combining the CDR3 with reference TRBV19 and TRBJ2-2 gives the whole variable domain DGGITQSPKYLFRKEGQNVTLSCEQNLNHDAMYWYRQDPGQGLRLIYYSQIVNDFQKGDIAEGYSVSREKKESFPLTVTSAQKNPTAFYLCASSIDKGTGELFFGEGSRLTVL.

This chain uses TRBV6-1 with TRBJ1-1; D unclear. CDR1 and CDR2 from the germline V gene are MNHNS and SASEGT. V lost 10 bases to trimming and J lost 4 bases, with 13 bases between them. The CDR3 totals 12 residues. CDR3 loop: CAISGWATEAFF. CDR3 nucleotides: TGTGCCATCTCGGGGTGGGCCACTGAAGCTTTCTTT.

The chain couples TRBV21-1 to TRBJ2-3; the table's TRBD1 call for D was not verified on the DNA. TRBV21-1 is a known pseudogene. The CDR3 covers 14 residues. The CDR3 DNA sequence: TGTGCCAGCATGGACAGGGGGCGCACAGATACGCAGTATTTT. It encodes CASMDRGRTDTQYF.

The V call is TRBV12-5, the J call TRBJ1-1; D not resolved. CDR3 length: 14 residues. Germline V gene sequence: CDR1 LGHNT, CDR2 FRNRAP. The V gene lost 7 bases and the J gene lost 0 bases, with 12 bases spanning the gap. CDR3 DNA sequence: TGTGCTAGTGCCCTAGACATCTTGAACACTGAAGCTTTCTTT. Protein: CASALDILNTEAFF.

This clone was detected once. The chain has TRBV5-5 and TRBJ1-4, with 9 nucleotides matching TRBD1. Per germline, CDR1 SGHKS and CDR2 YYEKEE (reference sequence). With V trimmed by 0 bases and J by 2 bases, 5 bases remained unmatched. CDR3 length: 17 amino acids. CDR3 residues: CASSLVGQGLTNEKLFF. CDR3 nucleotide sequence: TGTGCCAGCAGCTTGGTGGGACAGGGTTTGACTAATGAAAAACTGTTTTTT.